The 20 T cell receptor delta chains reported below all come from one sample, sequenced in a study of gamma-delta T cells after stem cell transplantation. TCRdb reprocessed the RT-PCR reads through CATT. The sample records 450 to 600 delta-chain clones, 20% to 25% being singletons. The sequenced sample consisted of gamma-delta T cells. The receptors were sampled from a human donor. It is not recorded whose cells these are; they may come from a transplant donor.

Worth noting for this clone: It differs at one base from a far larger clone, so likely a read error. Additional DNA sequences in this sample encode the identical CDR3. The chain recombines TRDV2 with TRDJ1; 7 bases are a match to TRDD3. CDR3 length: 14 residues. Germline V CDR1 and CDR2: GEAIGNYY, EKD. CDR3: CACDPIRGIEKLIF. In DNA form, the CDR3 reads TGTGCCTGTGACCCGATACGGGGGATTGAAAAACTCATCTTC.

This clone is large in the sample. This chain uses TRDV2 with TRDJ1, with 7 bases identical to TRDD3. The CDR3 sequence is 16 residues long. Unmatched junction bases numbered 9, after V lost 3 bases and J lost 0 bases. The germline CDR1 and CDR2 sequences are GEAIGNYY and EKD. The CDR3, as DNA: TGTGCCTGTGACCCGCTGGGGATAATTGACACCGATAAACTCATCTTT. Its translation: CACDPLGIIDTDKLIF.

This clone showed up just a few times. The translation of this DNA and the TCRdb protein of a much larger clone differ at residue 13, probably owing to a read error; the protein shown here is translated from the DNA. The CDR3 nucleotides are TGTGCCTGTGACACCGTTGGGTCGTACACCGATAAACCCATCTTT. Its translation: CACDTVGSYTDKPIF. This rearrangement joins TRDV2 to TRDJ1; D gene ambiguous. The CDR3 runs to 15 residues. Germline assignment: CDR1 GEAIGNYY and CDR2 EKD.

As regards this clone: This may come from a read error, since a much larger clone is one base off. Additional DNA sequences in this sample encode the identical CDR3. The rearrangement uses TRDV2 and TRDJ1; 9 bases map to TRDD3. The J gene was not available in TCRdb and was assigned here by matching the DNA to germline segments. The germline CDR1 and CDR2 sequences are GEAIGNYY and EKD. V shed 1 base, J shed 0 bases, and the junction held 29 bases outside the gene matches. CDR3 size: 24 residues. CDR3 in amino acids: CACDTIPPTRQLGIRNSDTDKLIF. CDR3 coding DNA: TGTGCCTGTGACACTATACCGCCTACTCGCCAGCTGGGGATACGCAACTCTGACACCGATAAACTCATCTTT.

In the case of this clone: One base away lies a much larger clone, so this may be a sequencing read error. This sequence joins TRDV2 and TRDJ3, with D possibly TRDD3 on 5 matching bases. Assignment of the J gene here rests on matching the DNA to germline, because TCRdb gives none. CDR1 and CDR2 (germline): GEAIGNYY, EKD. The CDR3 runs 19 residues. This chain's CDR3 is CACDTGASVGSWDTRKMFF. The CDR3 region has the DNA TGTGCCTGTGACACCGGGGCCTCGGTGGGGTCCTGGGACACCCGAAAGATGTTTTTC.

Concerning this clone itself: This may stem from a read error, because a much larger clone lies one nucleotide away. The gene calls are TRDV2 and TRDJ3; D perhaps matches TRDD3 (5 bases). Germline matching of the DNA provided the J gene here, since TCRdb leaves it blank. The V gene's germline CDR1 is GEAIGNYY and CDR2 EKD. V was cut by 7 bases and J by 0 bases, with 21 bases left in between. The CDR3 runs to 19 residues. The CDR3 coding sequence is TGTGCCTGGGACTCCCCTGGGACCCGAGGCTCCTGGGACACCCGACAGATGTTTTTC. It codes for CAWDSPGTRGSWDTRQMFF.

About this clone itself: A far larger clone is one base from this, pointing to a likely read error. Other DNA sequences within the sample encode an identical CDR3. The chain recombines TRDV2 with TRDJ1; 9 nucleotides align to TRDD3. From germline, CDR1 is GEAIGNYY and CDR2 EKD. The CDR3 is 17 residues long. CDR3 bases: TGTGCCTGTGACACTTTGGGGGATAAAGAGTACACTGATAAACTCATCTTT. Amino acid sequence: CACDTLGDKEYTDKLIF.

In the case of this clone: A read error may be the cause here, since a much bigger clone is one base away. The chain carries TRDV2 and TRDJ1, with D perhaps matching TRDD3 (5 bases). V was pared by 1 base and J by 3 bases, with 17 bases between. The CDR3 sequence is 16 residues long. In germline, CDR1 is GEAIGNYY, CDR2 EKD. CDR3 protein: CACDTVGGGYADKLIF. CDR3 in DNA: TGTGCCTGTGACACGGTCGGAGGGGGGTACGCCGATAAACTCATCTTT.

As regards this clone: The protein TCRdb lists belongs to a much larger clone and differs from this DNA's translation at residue 11, which points to a read error; the protein shown is made from the DNA. The chain combines TRDV2 with TRDJ1; D is ambiguous. Per germline, CDR1 GEAIGNYY and CDR2 EKD. This CDR3 is 18 amino acids long. Trimming pared 0 bases from V and 2 bases from J, leaving 21 bases between. CDR3 loop: CACDTVSGSLSRTDKLIF. The CDR3 nucleotides are TGTGCCTGTGACACCGTGAGTGGATCACTCTCTCGTACCGATAAACTCATCTTT.

A remark on this clone: The protein TCRdb gives is from a much larger clone and does not agree with this DNA's translation at residue 14, likely a read error; the protein shown here comes from the DNA. This chain uses TRDV2 with TRDJ1; D is perhaps TRDD2 (5 bases). The CDR3 is made up of 17 amino acids. Looked up from germline, CDR1 is GEAIGNYY and CDR2 is EKD. CDR3 bases: TGTGCCTGTGACCCCTTACTGAGTGGGCCCTACACCGATAGACTCATCTTT. Protein: CACDPLLSGPYTDRLIF.

This clone qualifies as large (0.1 to 1%). The same CDR3 arises from other DNA sequences in this sample as well. The chain links TRDV2 to TRDJ1, with 8 bases that match TRDD3. The germline V gene encodes CDR1 GEAIGNYY and CDR2 EKD. Trimming at V came to 1 base and at J to 9 bases, leaving 9 bases not matched to a gene. The CDR3 has 14 amino acids. The CDR3 DNA reads TGTGCCTGTGACACGCTTCGGGGGGATAGTGAACTCATCTTT. It translates to CACDTLRGDSELIF.

This clone counts as hyperexpanded. Other nucleotide sequences from this sample produce the same CDR3. The rearrangement joins TRDV2 to TRDJ1; the D gene is possibly TRDD3 (5 bases). V was shortened by 0 bases and J by 0 bases, with 10 bases between the two germline ends. The CDR3 spans 15 residues. The V gene's germline CDR1 is GEAIGNYY and CDR2 EKD. The CDR3 coding sequence is TGTGCCTGTGACACCGTGGGGACATACACCGATAAACTCATCTTT. Its translation: CACDTVGTYTDKLIF.

Details on this clone: A far larger clone lies a single base away; this is likely a read error. The J gene is given as TRDJ1, and the V gene is not called; the D call TRDD3 from the table was never checked on the DNA. The CDR3 sequence is 19 residues long. CDR3 residues: CACDLLGYMPPPHTDKLIF. The CDR3 region has the DNA TGTGCCTGTGACTTACTGGGGTATATGCCCCCCCCACACACCGATAAACTCATCTTT.

To note about this clone: This may stem from a read error, because a much larger clone lies one nucleotide away. The CDR3 region has the DNA TGTGCCTGTAACACCGTAATAGGAGTTCCTACCAACCGTAACACCGATAAACTCATCTTT. Its translation is CACNTVIGVPTNRNTDKLIF. The chain employs TRDV2 and TRDJ1; 7 positions match TRDD2. Germline loops: CDR1 GEAIGNYY, CDR2 EKD. The CDR3 extends over 20 amino acids.

As to this clone: A far larger clone lies a single base away; this is likely a read error. The rearrangement joins TRDV2 to TRDJ1, with TRDD3 matching over 13 bases. The J gene, absent from TCRdb, was called here by matching the DNA to germline. Germline loops: CDR1 GEAIGNYY, CDR2 EKD. The CDR3 consists of 19 residues. CDR3 loop: CACDTVLLGDTAGTDRLIF. DNA of the CDR3: TGTGCCTGTGACACCGTTCTACTGGGGGATACGGCGGGCACCGATAGACTCATCTTT.

The table lists this clone with a few counts. A much larger clone differs from this one at a single base, so this may be a read error. The gene calls are TRDV2 and TRDJ1, with 11 bases identical to TRDD3. The CDR3 length is 16 residues. The germline CDR1 and CDR2 sequences are GEAIGNYY and EKD. The CDR3 nucleotides read TGTGCCTGTGACACACTGGGGGATATTAACACCGATAAACCCATCTTT. Protein sequence: CACDTLGDINTDKPIF.

In this sample, this clone turned up a few times. TCRdb attributes to this sequence the protein of a much larger clone, which differs from the DNA translation at residue 8; a read error is likely, and the protein displayed is translated from the DNA. The chain couples TRDV2 to TRDJ1; no clear D gene. Trimming left V 0 bases short and J 2 bases short, with 18 bases between. This CDR3 has 17 residues. The germline V gene has CDR1 GEAIGNYY and CDR2 EKD. In nucleotides, the CDR3 is TGTGCCTGTGACACCGTGATGGCTTTCGGGCGGACCGATAAACTCATCTTT. Protein: CACDTVMAFGRTDKLIF.

In its sample, this clone ranks as medium-sized. It may be a read error: a sequence one base away is much more abundant. This chain uses TRDV2 with TRDJ1; no clear D gene. The CDR3 length is 17 residues. Germline V lookup: CDR1 GEAIGNYY, CDR2 EKD. V lost 3 bases and J 0 bases, leaving 19 bases between the germline ends. For the CDR3, the DNA is TGTGCCTGTGACCCCTTACTGAGTGGGCTCTACACCGATAAACTCATCTTT. This sequence encodes CACDPLLSGLYTDKLIF.

This clone was seen a handful of times. A much larger clone differs from this one at a single base, so this may be a read error. The identical CDR3 is also encoded by other nucleotide sequences in the sample. The chain combines TRDV2 with TRDJ3; D is uncertain. The germline CDR1 and CDR2 sequences are GEAIGNYY and EKD. V lost 0 bases to trimming and J lost 0 bases, with 11 bases between them. The CDR3 is 18 amino acids. Here the CDR3 DNA reads TGTGCCTGTGACACCGGTGGATGGAGCTCCTGGGACACCCGACAGATGTTTTTC. This codes for CACDTGGWSSWDTRQMFF.

The table lists this clone with a few counts. A far larger clone is off by one base, so a read error is likely. The CDR3 spells CACDTLGDKEYADKLIF. CDR3 DNA: TGTGCCTGTGACACTTTGGGGGATAAAGAGTACGCCGATAAACTCATCTTT. The gene calls are TRDV2 and TRDJ1; 9 bases map to TRDD3. J gave up 3 bases and V 1 base, and 11 bases lay outside the gene matches. CDR1 and CDR2 from the germline V gene are GEAIGNYY and EKD. The CDR3 sequence is 17 residues long.